This T cell receptor (beta chain) was sequenced during a study of cytomegalovirus exposure and HLA in healthy donors. Background on the study: Out of 398 genotyped donors, around 80% belonged to the Caucasian-associated ancestry cluster. Points from the study as a whole: Reportedly, TCR beta sequences accurately predicted HLA-A and HLA-B alleles in most subjects. The authors later found most CMV-associated TCR beta chains appeared HLA-restricted. Sequencing depth across donors, presence/absence analyses assumed, was roughly uniform.

The PCR had 60 Vbeta and 13 Jbeta primers. Assay used: immunoSEQ multiplex PCR; TCRdb lists only in-frame clones, some missing. The sample records under 200,000 clones, about 80% being singletons. This clone was picked up one time. What it recognizes is unknown. Germline V lookup: CDR1 GTSNPN, CDR2 SVGIG (reference sequence). V lost 2 bases to trimming and J lost 7 bases; unmatched junction nucleotides: 3. This CDR3 comprises 12 residues. This chain links TRBV30 with TRBJ1-1, with 8 bases lining up with TRBD1. The sequence derives from a young man in good health and CMV-seronegative. Specimen: PBMCs. The CDR3 region is CAWSTGTGEAFF. DNA for the CDR3: TGTGCCTGGAGTACCGGGACAGGTGAAGCTTTCTTT.